A single sample is the source of the 2 T cell receptor beta chains below, sequenced in a study of blood T cell repertoires in COVID-19. Method: immunoSEQ multiplex PCR; TCRdb's copy keeps in-frame clones and lacks some. The repertoire holds a few hundred thousand clones, with 75% to 90% as singletons. Material: PBMCs or T cells enriched from blood (not recorded which). The source is a woman under 30 in a cohort exposed to, infected with or recovered from COVID-19 (not recorded which).

The chain combines TRBV14 with TRBJ2-7; TRBD2 matches 14 bases. Trimming at V came to 5 bases and at J to 4 bases, leaving 7 bases not matched to a gene. The V gene's germline CDR1 is SGHDN and CDR2 FVKESK. The CDR3 extends over 16 amino acids. The CDR3 nucleotides are TGTGCCAGCAGCTCCGGGACTAGCGGGAGAATATACGAGCAGTACTTC. This sequence encodes CASSSGTSGRIYEQYF.

The rearrangement links TRBV10-2 to TRBJ2-7, with TRBD2 matching over 10 bases. The J segment lost 6 bases and the V segment lost 2 bases, leaving 13 bases of the junction unmatched. The CDR3 contains 17 residues. Per the germline V gene, CDR1 is WSHSY and CDR2 is SAAADI. The DNA for the CDR3 is TGCGCCAGCAGTGAGACCCAGCGGGGGGGCCCAACCCTCGAGCAGTACTTC. Amino acids: CASSETQRGGPTLEQYF.